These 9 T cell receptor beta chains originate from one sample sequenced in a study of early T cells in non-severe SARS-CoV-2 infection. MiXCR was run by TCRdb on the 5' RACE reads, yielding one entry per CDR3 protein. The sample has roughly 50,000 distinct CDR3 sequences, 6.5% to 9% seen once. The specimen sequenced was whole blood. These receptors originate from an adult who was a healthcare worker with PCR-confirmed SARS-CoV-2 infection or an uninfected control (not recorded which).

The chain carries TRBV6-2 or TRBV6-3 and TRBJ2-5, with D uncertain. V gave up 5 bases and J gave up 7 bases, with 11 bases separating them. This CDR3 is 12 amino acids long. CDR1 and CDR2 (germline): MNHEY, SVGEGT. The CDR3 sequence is CASSQAGRTQYF. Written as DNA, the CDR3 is TGTGCCAGCAGTCAGGCCGGGCGGACCCAGTACTTC.

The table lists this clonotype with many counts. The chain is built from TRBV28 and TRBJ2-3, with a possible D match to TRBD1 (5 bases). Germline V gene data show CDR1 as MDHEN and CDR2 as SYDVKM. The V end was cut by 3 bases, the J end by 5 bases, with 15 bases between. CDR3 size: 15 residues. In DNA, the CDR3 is TGTGCCAGCAGTTTGACAGTGAATGTAGGAGATACGCAGTATTTT. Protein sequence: CASSLTVNVGDTQYF.

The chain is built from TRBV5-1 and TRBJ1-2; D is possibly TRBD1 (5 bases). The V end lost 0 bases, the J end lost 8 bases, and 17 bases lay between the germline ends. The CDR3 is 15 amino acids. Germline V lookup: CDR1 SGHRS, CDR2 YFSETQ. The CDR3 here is CASSLAGRVVEGYTF. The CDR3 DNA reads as TGCGCCAGCAGCTTGGCCGGCAGGGTGGTGGAGGGCTACACCTTC.

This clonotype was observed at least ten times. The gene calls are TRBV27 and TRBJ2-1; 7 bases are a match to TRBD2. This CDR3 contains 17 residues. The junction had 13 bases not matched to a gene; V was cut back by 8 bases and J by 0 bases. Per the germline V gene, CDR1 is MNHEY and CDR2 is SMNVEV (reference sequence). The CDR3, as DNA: TGTGCCAGCGTCTTGCGCGGGGGTCGCCTCTCCTACAATGAGCAGTTCTTC. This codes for CASVLRGGRLSYNEQFF.

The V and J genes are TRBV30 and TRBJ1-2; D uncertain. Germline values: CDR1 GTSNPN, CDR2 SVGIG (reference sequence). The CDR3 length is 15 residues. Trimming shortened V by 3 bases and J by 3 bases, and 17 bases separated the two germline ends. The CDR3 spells CAWSVMGSTYYGYTF. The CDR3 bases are TGTGCCTGGAGCGTGATGGGCAGCACCTACTATGGCTACACCTTC.

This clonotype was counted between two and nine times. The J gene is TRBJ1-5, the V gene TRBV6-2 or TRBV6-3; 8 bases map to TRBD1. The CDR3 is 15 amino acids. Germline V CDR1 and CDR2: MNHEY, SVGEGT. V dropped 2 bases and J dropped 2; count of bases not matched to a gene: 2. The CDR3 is CASSYNRGGNQPQHF. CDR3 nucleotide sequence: TGTGCCAGCAGTTACAACAGGGGGGGCAATCAGCCCCAGCATTTT.

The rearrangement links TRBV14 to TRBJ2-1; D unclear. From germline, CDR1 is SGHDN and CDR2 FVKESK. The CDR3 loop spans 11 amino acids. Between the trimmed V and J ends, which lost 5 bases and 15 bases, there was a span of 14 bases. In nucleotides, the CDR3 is TGTGCCAGCAGCACCGGGCCCAGTCTGTTCTTC. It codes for CASSTGPSLFF. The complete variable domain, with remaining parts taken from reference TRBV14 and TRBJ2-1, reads EAGVTQFPSHSVIEKGQTVTLRCDPISGHDNLYWYRRVMGKEIKFLLHFVKESKQDESGMPNNRFLAERTGGTYSTLKVQPAELEDSGVYFCASSTGPSLFFGPGTRLTVL.

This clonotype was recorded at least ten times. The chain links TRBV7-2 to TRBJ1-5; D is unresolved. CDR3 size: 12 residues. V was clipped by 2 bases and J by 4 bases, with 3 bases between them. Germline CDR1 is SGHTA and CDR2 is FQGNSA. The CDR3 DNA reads TGTGCCAGCAGCTTAACAAATCAGCCCCAGCATTTT. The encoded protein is CASSLTNQPQHF.

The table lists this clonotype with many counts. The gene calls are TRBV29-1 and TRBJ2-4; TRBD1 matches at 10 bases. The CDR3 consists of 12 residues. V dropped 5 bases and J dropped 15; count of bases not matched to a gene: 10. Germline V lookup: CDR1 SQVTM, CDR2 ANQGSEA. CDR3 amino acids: CSVTGQGVERYF. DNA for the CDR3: TGCAGCGTTACAGGACAGGGGGTGGAACGGTACTTC.